This record covers a single T cell receptor (beta chain). No antigen is known for it. The data belong to a study of identical twins. Overall study findings and caveats: Invariant MAIT and iNKT cells could partly confound zero-insertion analyses. Beta clonotypes that were abundant in cord blood contained fewer insertions, a pattern absent from memory repertoires.

TCRdb reprocessed the 5' RACE reads with MiXCR, giving one entry per CDR3 protein. The sample records roughly 700,000 distinct CDR3 sequences, roughly 8% being singletons. Germline CDR1 and CDR2: SNHLY and FYNNEI. Germline trimming cut 7 bases from V and 1 base from J; bases unmatched to any gene: 9. CDR3 length: 15 amino acids. These same data were also listed under a study on yellow fever vaccine responses in identical twins. That paper adds: Among the twins, the vaccine T cell response reportedly seemed partly convergent and partly personalized.

The source of this sequence is a young woman in good health. The chain is built from TRBV2 and TRBJ2-7, with 8 bases lining up with TRBD1. The specimen sequenced was PBMCs. CDR3 DNA sequence: TGTGCCAGCACCGAAGGGGACAGGAGGTCCTACGAGCAGTACTTC. This codes for CASTEGDRRSYEQYF.